This TCR beta chain is drawn from a study of cytomegalovirus exposure and HLA in healthy donors. Broader study findings: A later analysis linked a missense DCLRE1C variant to TCR beta V- and J-gene trimming.

Looked up from germline, CDR1 is SGHNT and CDR2 is YYREEE (reference sequence). The CDR3 runs 15 residues. J gave up 5 bases and V 0 bases, and 8 bases lay outside the gene matches. The PCR used 60 Vbeta and 13 Jbeta primers. Repertoires were generated with immunoSEQ multiplex PCR, while TCRdb's copy carries only in-frame clones and drops some. Seen in this sample are some 44,000 clones; the ten most common clones hold under 2%. As to this clone: The antigen is undetermined.

This chain joins TRBV5-4 and TRBJ2-7, with 7 bases lining up with TRBD2. The sequencing sample was made of PBMCs. This TCR was sampled from a woman between 25 and 40 years old in good health and CMV-seronegative. For the CDR3, the DNA is TGTGCCAGCAGCTTGGCCTCTAGCGGTATCCACGAGCAGTACTTC. Encoded protein: CASSLASSGIHEQYF. The full variable domain, in which reference TRBV5-4 and TRBJ2-7 provide the parts outside the CDR3, is ETGVTQSPTHLIKTRGQQVTLRCSSQSGHNTVSWYQQALGQGPQFIFQYYREEENGRGNFPPRFSGLQFPNYSSELNVNALELDDSALYLCASSLASSGIHEQYFGPGTRLTVT.